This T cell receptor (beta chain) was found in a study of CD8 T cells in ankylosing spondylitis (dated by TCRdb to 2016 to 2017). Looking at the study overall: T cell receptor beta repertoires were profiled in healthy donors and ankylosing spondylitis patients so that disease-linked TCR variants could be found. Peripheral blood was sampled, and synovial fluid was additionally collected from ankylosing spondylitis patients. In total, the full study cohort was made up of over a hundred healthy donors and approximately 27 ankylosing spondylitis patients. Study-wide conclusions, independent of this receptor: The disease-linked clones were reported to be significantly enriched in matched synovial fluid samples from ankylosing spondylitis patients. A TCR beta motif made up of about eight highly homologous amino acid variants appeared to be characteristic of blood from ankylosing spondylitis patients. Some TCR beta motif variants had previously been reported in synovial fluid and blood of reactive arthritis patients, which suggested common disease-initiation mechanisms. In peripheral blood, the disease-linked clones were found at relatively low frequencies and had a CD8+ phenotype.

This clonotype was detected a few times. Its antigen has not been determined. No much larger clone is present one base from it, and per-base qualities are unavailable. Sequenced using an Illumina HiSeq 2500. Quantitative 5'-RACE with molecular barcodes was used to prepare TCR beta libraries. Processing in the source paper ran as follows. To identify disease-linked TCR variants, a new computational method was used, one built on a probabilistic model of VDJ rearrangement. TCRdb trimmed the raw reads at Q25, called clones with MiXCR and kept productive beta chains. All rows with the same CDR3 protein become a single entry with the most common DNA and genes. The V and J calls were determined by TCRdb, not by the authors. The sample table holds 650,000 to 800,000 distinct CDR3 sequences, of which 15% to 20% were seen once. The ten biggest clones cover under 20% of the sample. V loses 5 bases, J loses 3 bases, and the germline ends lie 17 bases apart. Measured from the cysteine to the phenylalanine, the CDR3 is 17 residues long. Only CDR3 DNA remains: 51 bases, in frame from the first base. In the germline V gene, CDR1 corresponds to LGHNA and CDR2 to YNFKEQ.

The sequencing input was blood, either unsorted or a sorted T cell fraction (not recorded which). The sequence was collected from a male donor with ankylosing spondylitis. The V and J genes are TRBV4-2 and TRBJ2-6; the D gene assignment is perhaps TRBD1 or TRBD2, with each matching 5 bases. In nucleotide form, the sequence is TGTGCCAGCAGCTCCCCCGGGACGATGATTGGGGCCAACGTCCTGACTTTC. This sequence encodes CASSSPGTMIGANVLTF.